These 4 T cell receptor beta chains came from one sample sequenced in a study of human T cells and chemical hapten exposure. TCRdb reprocessed the RACE reads via MiXCR and lists one record per CDR3 protein. The data show a few hundred thousand distinct CDR3 sequences, 4.5% to 7% seen once. Time point noted: pre-sensitization, week 0. Specified treatment: therapeutic diphenylcyclopropenone sensitization with weekly scalp DPC. The source material was whole blood, sampled in connection with sensitization to the hapten diphenylcyclopropenone (DPC). These TCRs come from a woman younger than 35 with alopecia areata. Some clones in this sample may be carry-over from other donors' samples.

This clonotype was detected only a few times. The chain links TRBV29-1 to TRBJ2-7; 8 bases are shared with TRBD1. Germline V lookup: CDR1 SQVTM, CDR2 ANQGSEA. The V segment lost 8 bases and the J segment 1 base; nucleotides outside the gene matches: 7. CDR3 length equals 13 residues. CDR3 bases: TGCAGCATATGGACAGGGCAATCCTACGAGCAGTACTTC. Its translation: CSIWTGQSYEQYF.

The V gene is TRBV5-5, the J gene TRBJ2-1; TRBD1 might be the D (5 bases). V gave up 0 bases and J gave up 4 bases, with 17 bases separating them. CDR1 is SGHKS and CDR2 is YYEKEE in the germline V gene (reference sequence). The CDR3 runs 17 residues. CDR3: CASSLEFRGGGYNEQFF. The CDR3 region has the DNA TGTGCCAGCAGCTTGGAGTTTAGGGGTGGTGGGTACAATGAGCAGTTCTTC.

The chain carries TRBV14 and TRBJ2-7; TRBD2 might be the D (5 bases). The germline V gene has CDR1 SGHDN and CDR2 FVKESK. Trimming took off 1 base at V and 8 bases at J, with 6 bases between the two ends. The CDR3 is 11 residues long. As DNA, the CDR3 is TGTGCCAGCAGCCAAGCGGGGAAGCAGTACTTC. It specifies CASSQAGKQYF.

V gene TRBV5-1 combines with J gene TRBJ2-3; D not certain. The CDR3 is 13 residues long. V was pared by 3 bases and J by 5 bases, with 10 bases between. The germline CDR1 and CDR2 sequences are SGHRS and YFSETQ. CDR3 region: CASSSTPRDTQYF. CDR3 in DNA: TGCGCCAGCAGCTCTACTCCTAGAGATACGCAGTATTTT. Variable domain in full (rest from reference TRBV5-1 and TRBJ2-3): KAGVTQTPRYLIKTRGQQVTLSCSPISGHRSVSWYQQTPGQGLQFLFEYFSETQRNKGNFPGRFSGRQFSNSRSEMNVSTLELGDSALYLCASSSTPRDTQYFGPGTRLTVL.